This T cell receptor (beta chain) was profiled in a study of patients and donors after allogeneic stem cell transplantation (TCRdb year 2020). This clonotype was detected only a few times. Its antigen is not yet known. No base quality information exists; no much larger clone differs at one position. V loses 1 base of germline sequence and J loses 5 bases, and the interval between the two ends is 8 bases. The cysteine opens and the phenylalanine closes a CDR3 of 14 amino acids. The entry retains the CDR3 DNA only, 42 bases that are in frame from base 1. The germline V gene sets CDR1 to ENHRY and CDR2 to SYGVKD. Libraries were constructed by RT-PCR. The run used a NextSeq 550. TCRdb took the public reads, trimmed them with fastp at Q25, ran MiXCR for clone calling and kept in-frame beta chains. Each CDR3 protein appears once, grouped with its most common genes and DNA. The sample data list 150,000 to 200,000 distinct CDR3 sequences, and roughly 31% of these were observed just once. The ten biggest clones cover approximately 3.5% of the sample.

This TCR derives from a human donor who was either an allogeneic HSCT recipient or a stem cell or donor lymphocyte infusion donor (not recorded which). It is not recorded whose cells these are; they may come from a transplant donor. The receptor chain draws on TRBV10-3 and TRBJ1-4, with a weak D call of TRBD1 (6 bases match). What was sequenced was blood, either unsorted or a sorted T cell fraction (not recorded which). The CDR3 is CAISELGGNEKLFF. The DNA sequence follows: TGTGCCATCAGTGAGTTGGGGGGCAATGAAAAACTGTTTTTT.